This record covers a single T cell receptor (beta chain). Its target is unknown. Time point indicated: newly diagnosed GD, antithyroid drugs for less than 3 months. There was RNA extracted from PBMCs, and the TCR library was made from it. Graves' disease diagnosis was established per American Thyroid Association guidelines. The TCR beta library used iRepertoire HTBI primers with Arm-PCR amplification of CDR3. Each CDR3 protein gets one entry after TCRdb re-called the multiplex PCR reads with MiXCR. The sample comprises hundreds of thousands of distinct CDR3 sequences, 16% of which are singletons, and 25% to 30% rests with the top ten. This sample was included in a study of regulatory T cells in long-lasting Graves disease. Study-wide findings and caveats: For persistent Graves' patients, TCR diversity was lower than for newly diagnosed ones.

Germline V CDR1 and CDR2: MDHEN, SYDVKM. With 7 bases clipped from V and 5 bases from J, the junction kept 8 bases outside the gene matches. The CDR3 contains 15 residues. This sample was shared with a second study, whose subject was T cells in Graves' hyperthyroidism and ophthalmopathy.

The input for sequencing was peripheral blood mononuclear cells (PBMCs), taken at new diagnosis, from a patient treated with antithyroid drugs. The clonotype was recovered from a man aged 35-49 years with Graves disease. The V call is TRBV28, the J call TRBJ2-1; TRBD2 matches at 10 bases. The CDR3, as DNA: TGTGCCAGCACTCAAAGCGGGGGGGCGAACAATGAGCAGTTCTTC. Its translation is CASTQSGGANNEQFF.